The clone carrying this T cell receptor beta chain showed up just once. The data were taken from a study of cytomegalovirus exposure and HLA in healthy donors. CDR1 and CDR2 (germline): MNHNS, SASEGT. This CDR3 has 14 amino acids. The V and J ends lost 6 bases and 5 bases respectively, with 17 bases between them. The primer mix had 60 Vbeta and 13 Jbeta primers. Produced via immunoSEQ multiplex PCR; TCRdb's table is partial and in-frame only. Here the sample spans some 200,000 clones, less than 85% being singletons. The TCR was taken from a girl aged 10 to 17 in good health and CMV-seropositive. This chain connects TRBV6-1 to TRBJ2-7; D might be TRBD2 (5 bases). The material sequenced was PBMCs. The CDR3 nucleotides read TGTGCCAGCAGCCAAACACGGGGTTCCCACGAGCAGTACTTC. Its translation: CASSQTRGSHEQYF.